This T cell receptor (beta chain) comes out of a study of shared clonotypes between healthy human individuals. Assay used: immunoSEQ multiplex PCR; TCRdb lists only in-frame clones, some missing. Of over 2 million clones listed, 92% are singletons. The sample holds one count of this clone. The same CDR3 is also encoded by other DNA sequences in this sample. The V and J ends lost 0 bases and 2 bases respectively, with 6 bases between them. CDR3 length: 13 amino acids. Per germline, CDR1 SGHKS and CDR2 YYEKEE (reference sequence). This TCR was recovered from a man between 18 and 35 years old in good health. Some clones in this sample may be carry-over from other donors' samples. Sequenced: naive CD4+ T cells from PBMCs. Subset: CD45RA+ positively selected. The chain combines TRBV5-5 with TRBJ2-7, with D unresolved. The DNA of the CDR3 is TGTGCCAGCAGCTTGGTAGGTCCCTACGAGCAGTACTTC. Translated, it gives CASSLVGPYEQYF.